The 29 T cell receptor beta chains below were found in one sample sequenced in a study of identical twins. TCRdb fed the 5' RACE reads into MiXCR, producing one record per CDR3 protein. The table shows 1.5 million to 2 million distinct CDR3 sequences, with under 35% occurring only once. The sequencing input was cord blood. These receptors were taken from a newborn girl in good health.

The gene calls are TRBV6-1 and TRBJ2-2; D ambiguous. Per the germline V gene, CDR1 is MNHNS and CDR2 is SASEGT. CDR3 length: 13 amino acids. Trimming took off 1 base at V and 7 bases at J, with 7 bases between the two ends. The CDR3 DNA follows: TGTGCCAGCAGTGAAGTGGCTAGCGGGGAGCTGTTTTTT. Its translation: CASSEVASGELFF.

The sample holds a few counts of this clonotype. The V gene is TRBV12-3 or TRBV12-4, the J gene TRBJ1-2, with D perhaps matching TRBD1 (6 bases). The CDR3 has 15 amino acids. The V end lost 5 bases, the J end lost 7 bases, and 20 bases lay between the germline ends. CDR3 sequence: CASSEGGGRLPGYTF. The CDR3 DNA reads TGTGCCAGCAGTGAGGGTGGGGGGCGCTTACCTGGCTACACCTTC.

The CDR3 DNA follows: TGCAGTGCTAGAGCCGGGACTAGCGGCTCCTACGAGCAGTACTTC. Translated, it gives CSARAGTSGSYEQYF. The chain uses TRBV20-1 and TRBJ2-7; 11 nucleotides align to TRBD2. Germline-derived CDR1 and CDR2 are DFQATT and SNEGSKA (reference sequence). The CDR3 contains 15 residues. Trimming removed 1 base from V and 0 bases from J; junction bases left unmatched: 2.

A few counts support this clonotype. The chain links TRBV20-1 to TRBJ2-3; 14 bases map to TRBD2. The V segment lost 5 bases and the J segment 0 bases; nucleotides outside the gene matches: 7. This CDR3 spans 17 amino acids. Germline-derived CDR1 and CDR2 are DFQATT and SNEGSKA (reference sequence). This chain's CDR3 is CSARLAGGPTSTDTQYF. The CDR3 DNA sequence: TGCAGTGCTCGACTAGCGGGAGGGCCTACTAGCACAGATACGCAGTATTTT.

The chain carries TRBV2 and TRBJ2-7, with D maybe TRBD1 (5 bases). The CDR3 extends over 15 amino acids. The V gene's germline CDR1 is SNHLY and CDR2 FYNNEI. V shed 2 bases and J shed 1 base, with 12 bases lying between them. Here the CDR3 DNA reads TGTGCCAGCAGTGAATTGGAGCAGGGTTCCTACGAGCAGTACTTC. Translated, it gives CASSELEQGSYEQYF.

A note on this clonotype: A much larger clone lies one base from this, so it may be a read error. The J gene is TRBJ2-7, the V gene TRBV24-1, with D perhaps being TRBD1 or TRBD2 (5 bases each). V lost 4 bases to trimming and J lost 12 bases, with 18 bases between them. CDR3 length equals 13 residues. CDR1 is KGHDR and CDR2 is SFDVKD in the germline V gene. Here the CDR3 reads CATSDQGRGERYF. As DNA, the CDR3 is TGTGCCACCAGTGACCAGGGCCGGGGAGAAAGGTACTTC.

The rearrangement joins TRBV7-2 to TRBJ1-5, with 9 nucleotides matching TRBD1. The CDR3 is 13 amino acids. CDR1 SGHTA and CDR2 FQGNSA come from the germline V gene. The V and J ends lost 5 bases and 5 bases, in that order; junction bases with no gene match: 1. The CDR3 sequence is CASSDRGDQPQHF. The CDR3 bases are TGTGCCAGCAGCGACAGGGGGGATCAGCCCCAGCATTTT.

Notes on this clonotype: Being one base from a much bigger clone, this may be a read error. This CDR3 reads CATSDSARSNEQYF. The CDR3 DNA reads TGTGCCACCAGTGATTCCGCCCGGTCCAATGAGCAGTACTTC. The V gene is TRBV24-1, the J gene TRBJ2-7; no reliable D call. The CDR3 length is 14 residues. Germline values: CDR1 KGHDR, CDR2 SFDVKD. Trimming cost V 2 bases and J 7 bases, with 14 bases left between them.

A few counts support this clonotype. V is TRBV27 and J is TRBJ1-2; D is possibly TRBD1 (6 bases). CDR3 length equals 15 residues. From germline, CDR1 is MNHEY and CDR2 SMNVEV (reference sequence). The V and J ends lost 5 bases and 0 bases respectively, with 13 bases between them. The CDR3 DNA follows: TGTGCCAGCAGTGCTGGACAGTCCCCTAACTATGGCTACACCTTC. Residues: CASSAGQSPNYGYTF.

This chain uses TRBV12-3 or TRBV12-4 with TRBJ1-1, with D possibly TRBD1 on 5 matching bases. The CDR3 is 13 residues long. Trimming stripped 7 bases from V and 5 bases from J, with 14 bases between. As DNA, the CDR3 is TGTGCCAGCATGGGGCGGGGGGAGACTGAAGCTTTCTTT. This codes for CASMGRGETEAFF.

CDR3: CASSLAGLRSQETQYF. CDR3 in DNA: TGTGCCAGCAGCTTAGCGGGACTACGCTCCCAAGAGACCCAGTACTTC. The rearrangement joins TRBV11-2 to TRBJ2-5; 7 nucleotides line up with TRBD2. The CDR3 has 16 residues. V was pared by 1 base and J by 1 base, with 6 bases of the junction left unmatched. From germline, CDR1 is SGHAT and CDR2 FQNNGV.

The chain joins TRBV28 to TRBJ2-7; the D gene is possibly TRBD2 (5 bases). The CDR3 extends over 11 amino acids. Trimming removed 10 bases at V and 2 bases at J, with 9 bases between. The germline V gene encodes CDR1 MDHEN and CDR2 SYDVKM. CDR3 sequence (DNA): TGTGCCACCCCGAGGGCCTACGAGCAGTACTTC. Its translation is CATPRAYEQYF.

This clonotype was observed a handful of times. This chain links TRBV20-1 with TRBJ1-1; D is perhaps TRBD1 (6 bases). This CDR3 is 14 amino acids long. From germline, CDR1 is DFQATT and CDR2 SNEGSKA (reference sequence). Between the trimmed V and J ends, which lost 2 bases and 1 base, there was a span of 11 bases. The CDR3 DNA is TGCAGTGCTAGAACAGGGTTCTCGAACACTGAAGCTTTCTTT. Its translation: CSARTGFSNTEAFF.

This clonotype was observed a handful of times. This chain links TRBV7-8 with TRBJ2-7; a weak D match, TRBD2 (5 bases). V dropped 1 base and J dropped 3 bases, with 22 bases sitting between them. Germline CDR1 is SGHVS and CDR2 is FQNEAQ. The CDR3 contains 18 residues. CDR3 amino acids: CASSLVRPRDLGRYEQYF. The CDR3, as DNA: TGTGCCAGCAGCTTAGTGAGGCCCCGGGATCTCGGCCGCTACGAGCAGTACTTC.

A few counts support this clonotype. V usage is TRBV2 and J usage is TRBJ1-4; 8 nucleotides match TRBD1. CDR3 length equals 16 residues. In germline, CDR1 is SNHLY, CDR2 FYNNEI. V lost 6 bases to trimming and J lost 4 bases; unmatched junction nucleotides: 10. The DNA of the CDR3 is TGTGCCAGCAGGAGGATTGGGACAGGCAATAATGAAAAACTGTTTTTT. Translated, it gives CASRRIGTGNNEKLFF.

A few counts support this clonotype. CDR3 in DNA: TGCAGCGTCCCCGCGGGGGGGACGGCTAACTATGGCTACACCTTC. Its translation: CSVPAGGTANYGYTF. The V and J genes are TRBV29-1 and TRBJ1-2; D is perhaps TRBD1 (5 bases). Germline assignment: CDR1 SQVTM and CDR2 ANQGSEA. Trimming took 6 bases from V and 0 from J, leaving 17 bases between them. The CDR3 loop spans 15 amino acids.

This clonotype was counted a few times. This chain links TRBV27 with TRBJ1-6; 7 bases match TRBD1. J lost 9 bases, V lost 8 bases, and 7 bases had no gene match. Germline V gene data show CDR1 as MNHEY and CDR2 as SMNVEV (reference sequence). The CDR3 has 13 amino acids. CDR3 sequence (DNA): TGTGCCAGCGGACAGGTTTGGCGTTCACCCCTCCACTTT. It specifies CASGQVWRSPLHF.

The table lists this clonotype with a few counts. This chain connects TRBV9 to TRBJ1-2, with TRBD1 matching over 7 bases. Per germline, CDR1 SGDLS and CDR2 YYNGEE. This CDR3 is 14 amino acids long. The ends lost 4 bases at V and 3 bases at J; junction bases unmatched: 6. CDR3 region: CASSPHRGHYGYTF. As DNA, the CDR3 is TGTGCCAGCAGCCCCCACAGGGGACACTATGGCTACACCTTC.

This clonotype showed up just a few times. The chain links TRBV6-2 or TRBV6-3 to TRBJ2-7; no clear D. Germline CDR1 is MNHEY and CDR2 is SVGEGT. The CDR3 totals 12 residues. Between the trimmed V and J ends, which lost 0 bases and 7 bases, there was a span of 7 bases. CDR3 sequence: CASSYSSTEQYF. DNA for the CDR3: TGTGCCAGCAGTTACTCGTCTACGGAGCAGTACTTC.

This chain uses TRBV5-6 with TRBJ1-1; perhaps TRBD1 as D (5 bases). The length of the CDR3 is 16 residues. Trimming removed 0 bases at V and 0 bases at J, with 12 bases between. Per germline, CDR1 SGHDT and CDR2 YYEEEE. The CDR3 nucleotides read TGTGCCAGCAGCTTGGGGGGGTGGACGGTGAACACTGAAGCTTTCTTT. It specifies CASSLGGWTVNTEAFF.

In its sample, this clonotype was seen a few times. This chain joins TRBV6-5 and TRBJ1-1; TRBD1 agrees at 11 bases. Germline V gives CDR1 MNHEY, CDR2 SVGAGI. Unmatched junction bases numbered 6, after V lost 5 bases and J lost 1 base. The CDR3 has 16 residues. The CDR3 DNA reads TGTGCCAGCAGTCGGGACAGGGGGTTGCAGAACACTGAAGCTTTCTTT. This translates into CASSRDRGLQNTEAFF.

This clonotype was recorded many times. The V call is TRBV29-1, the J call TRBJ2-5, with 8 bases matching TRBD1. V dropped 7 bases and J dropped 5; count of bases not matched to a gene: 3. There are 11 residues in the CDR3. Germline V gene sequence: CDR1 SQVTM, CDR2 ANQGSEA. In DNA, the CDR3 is TGCAGCGGGACAGGGTACGAGACCCAGTACTTC. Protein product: CSGTGYETQYF.

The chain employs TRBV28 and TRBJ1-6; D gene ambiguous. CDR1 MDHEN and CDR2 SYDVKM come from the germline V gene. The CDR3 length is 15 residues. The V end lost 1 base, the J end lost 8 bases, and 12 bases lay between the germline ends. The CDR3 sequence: CASSLSFGRHSPLHF. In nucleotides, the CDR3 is TGTGCCAGCAGTTTATCCTTCGGGAGGCATTCACCCCTCCACTTT. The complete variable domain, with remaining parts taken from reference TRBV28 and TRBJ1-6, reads DVKVTQSSRYLVKRTGEKVFLECVQDMDHENMFWYRQDPGLGLRLIYFSYDVKMKEKGDIPEGYSVSREKKERFSLILESASTNQTSMYLCASSLSFGRHSPLHFGNGTRLTVT.

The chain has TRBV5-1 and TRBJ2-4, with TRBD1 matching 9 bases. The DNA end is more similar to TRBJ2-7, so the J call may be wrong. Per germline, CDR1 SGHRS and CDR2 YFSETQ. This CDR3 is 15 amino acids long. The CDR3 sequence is CASSYAGTGFYEQYF. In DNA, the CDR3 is TGCGCCAGCAGCTACGCCGGGACAGGGTTCTACGAGCAGTACTTC.

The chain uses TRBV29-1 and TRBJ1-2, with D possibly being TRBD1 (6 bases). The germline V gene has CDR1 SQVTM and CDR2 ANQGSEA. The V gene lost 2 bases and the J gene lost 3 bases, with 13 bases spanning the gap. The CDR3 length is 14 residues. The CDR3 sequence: CSVELVQGDYGYTF. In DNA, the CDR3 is TGCAGCGTTGAATTAGTACAGGGAGACTATGGCTACACCTTC.

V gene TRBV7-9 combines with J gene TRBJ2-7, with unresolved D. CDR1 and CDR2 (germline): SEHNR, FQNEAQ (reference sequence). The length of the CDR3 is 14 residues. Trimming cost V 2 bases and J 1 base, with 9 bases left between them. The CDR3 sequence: CASSLSDPSYEQYF. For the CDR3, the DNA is TGTGCCAGCAGCTTATCAGACCCGTCCTACGAGCAGTACTTC.

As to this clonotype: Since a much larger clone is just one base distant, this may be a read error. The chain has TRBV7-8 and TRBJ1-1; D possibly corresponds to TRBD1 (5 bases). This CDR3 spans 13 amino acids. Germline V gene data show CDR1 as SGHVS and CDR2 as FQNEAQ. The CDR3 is CARSPTENTEAFF. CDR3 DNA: TGTGCCCGCAGCCCGACAGAGAACACTGAAGCTTTCTTT.

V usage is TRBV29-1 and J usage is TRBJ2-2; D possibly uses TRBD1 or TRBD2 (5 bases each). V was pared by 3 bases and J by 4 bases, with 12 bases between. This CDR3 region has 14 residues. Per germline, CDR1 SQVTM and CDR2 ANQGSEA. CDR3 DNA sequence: TGCAGCGTTGATGGGGGTTCGAGCACCGGGGAGCTGTTTTTT. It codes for CSVDGGSSTGELFF.

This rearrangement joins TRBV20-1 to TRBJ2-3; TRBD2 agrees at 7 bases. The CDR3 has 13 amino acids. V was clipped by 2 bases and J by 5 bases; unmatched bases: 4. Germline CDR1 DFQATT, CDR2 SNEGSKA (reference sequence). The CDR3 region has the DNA TGCAGTGCTAGATTGGCTAGCGGAGATACGCAGTATTTT. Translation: CSARLASGDTQYF.